The rows below give T cell receptor beta chains drawn from one sample of a study of T cells after yellow fever vaccination. TCRdb reanalysed the 5' RACE reads using MiXCR and keeps one entry per CDR3 protein. The table has about 120,000 distinct CDR3 sequences, about 8.2% seen once; the top ten hold about two fifths. The source was CD8+ T cells sorted from PBMCs, collected on the day of the yellow fever booster vaccination. The receptors come from a man between 18 and 35 years old who received the YFV17D yellow fever vaccine. The CDR3 runs from the conserved cysteine through the conserved F or W. D genes are given only for firm matches. A row's size may be missing; if present it is once, few, many or a size class.

TRBJ1-4 | . | TRBV4-3 | . | CASSQGENEKLFF | TGCGCCAGCAGCCAAGGGGAAAATGAAAAACTGTTTTTT
TRBJ2-1 | . | TRBV10-1 | many | CASPPRPKSNEQFF | TGCGCCAGTCCACCGAGACCCAAGAGCAATGAGCAGTTCTTC
TRBJ1-2 | . | TRBV4-3 | few | CASSQSDGPLVEPTLIFYGYTF | TGCGCCAGCAGCCAGTCCGACGGACCCTTGGTGGAGCCCACACTTATCTTCTATGGCTACACCTTC
TRBJ1-6 | TRBD1 | TRBV7-9 | . | CASSYLGGAGSPLHF | TGTGCCAGCAGCTACCTAGGGGGCGCGGGTTCACCCCTCCACTTT
TRBJ2-2 | TRBD2 | TRBV29-1 | . | CSVEVAGGTPLFNTGELFF | TGCAGCGTTGAAGTAGCGGGGGGGACTCCCCTCTTTAACACCGGGGAGCTGTTTTTT
TRBJ2-5 | . | TRBV6-5 | . | CASSYSDGPETQYF | TGTGCCAGCAGTTACTCTGATGGTCCGGAGACCCAGTACTTC
TRBJ2-3 | . | TRBV7-8 | few | CASSPQITGDTQYF | TGTGCCAGCAGCCCACAGATCACGGGAGATACGCAGTATTTT
TRBJ2-1 | . | TRBV5-4 | many | CASSHAGGGQQFF | TGTGCCAGCAGCCACGCGGGTGGAGGTCAGCAGTTCTTC
TRBJ2-5 | TRBD2 | TRBV24-1 | few | CATPSGGRVAGQETQYF | TGTGCCACCCCTAGCGGGGGGAGAGTAGCTGGCCAAGAGACCCAGTACTTC
TRBJ1-1 | . | TRBV5-1 | many | CASRDGQGNTEAFF | TGCGCCAGCAGGGACGGTCAGGGGAACACTGAAGCTTTCTTT
TRBJ2-3 | TRBD2 | TRBV28 | . | CASLPPYPSRTSGGFTDTQYF | TGTGCCAGCCTCCCCCCCTACCCCTCCCGGACTAGCGGGGGGTTCACAGATACGCAGTATTTT
TRBJ1-5 | . | TRBV6-1 | few | CASGRGDQPQHF | TGTGCCTCCGGCAGGGGCGATCAGCCCCAGCATTTT
TRBJ2-1 | . | TRBV6-2/TRBV6-3 | many | CASSHTRLDNEQFF | TGTGCCAGCAGTCACACGCGCTTGGACAATGAGCAGTTCTTC
TRBJ1-2 | . | TRBV6-1 | few | CASSEFGAGLGYTF | TGTGCCAGCAGTGAATTTGGGGCAGGGCTGGGCTACACCTTC
TRBJ2-7 | . | TRBV12-3/TRBV12-4 | few | CASSFSGLGTYEQYF | TGTGCCAGCAGTTTTAGTGGGCTGGGCACCTACGAGCAGTACTTC
TRBJ1-2 | . | TRBV20-1 | many | CSAREVDFNGYTF | TGCAGTGCTAGAGAGGTGGACTTTAATGGCTACACCTTC
TRBJ2-1 | TRBD2 | TRBV9 | . | CASSVASGGSSYNEQFF | TGTGCCAGCAGCGTAGCCAGCGGGGGGTCCTCCTACAATGAGCAGTTCTTC
TRBJ1-2 | . | TRBV15 | . | CATSRPGGRGGYTF | TGTGCCACCAGCAGACCCGGGGGGAGGGGTGGCTACACCTTC